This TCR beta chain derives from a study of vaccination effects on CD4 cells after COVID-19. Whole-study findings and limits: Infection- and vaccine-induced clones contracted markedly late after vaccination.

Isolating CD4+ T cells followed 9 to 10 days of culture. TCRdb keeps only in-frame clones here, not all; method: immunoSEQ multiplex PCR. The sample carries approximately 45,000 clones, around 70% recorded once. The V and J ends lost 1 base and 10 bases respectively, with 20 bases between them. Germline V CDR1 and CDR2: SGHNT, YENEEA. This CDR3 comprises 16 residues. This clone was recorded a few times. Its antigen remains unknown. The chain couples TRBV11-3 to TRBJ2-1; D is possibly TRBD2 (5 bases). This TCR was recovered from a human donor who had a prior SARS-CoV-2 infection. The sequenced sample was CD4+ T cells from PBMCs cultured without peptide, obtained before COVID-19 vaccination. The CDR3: CASSLADRVAGGEQFF. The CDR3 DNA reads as TGTGCCAGCAGCTTAGCGGATCGAGTGGCAGGCGGGGAGCAGTTCTTC.